These T cell receptor beta chains were read from a single sample in a study of blood T cells in healthy people across ages. MiXCR was run by TCRdb on the 5' RACE reads, yielding one entry per CDR3 protein. This sample yields around 820,000 distinct CDR3 sequences, of which around 25% are seen a single time; 3% to 4.5% belongs to the top ten. Separately, the same data were catalogued under a study of T cells of mothers and their children.

Sequencing used blood. These receptors were collected from a boy between 10 and 17 years old in good health. CDR3s include the opening cysteine and the closing phenylalanine or tryptophan. Each record gives: D gene, J gene, clone size, V gene, CDR3 protein, CDR3 DNA. D genes are given only for firm matches. Only part of the rows carry a size: once, few, many, or a class if the clone is expanded.

. | TRBJ1-4 | few | TRBV6-1 | CASSESNPELFF | TGTGCCAGCAGTGAGTCAAATCCGGAACTGTTTTTT
TRBD2 | TRBJ2-2 | few | TRBV7-8 | CASSLEVRTSGGTGELFF | TGTGCCAGCAGCTTAGAGGTGCGGACTAGCGGGGGGACCGGGGAGCTGTTTTTT
TRBD2 | TRBJ2-1 | . | TRBV7-2 | CASSLAPPPRTSGRTF | TGTGCCAGCAGCTTAGCGCCACCGCCCAGGACTAGCGGGAGGACTTTC
. | TRBJ2-7 | many | TRBV4-3 | CASSQGPFHF | TGCGCCAGCAGCCAAGGGCCATTCCACTTC
. | TRBJ2-7 | . | TRBV24-1 | CATSDPKNYEQYF | TGTGCCACCAGTGATCCCAAGAATTACGAGCAGTACTTC
. | TRBJ2-2 | . | TRBV5-1 | CASSSGTYNTGELFF | TGCGCCAGCAGCTCCGGGACTTACAACACCGGGGAGCTGTTTTTT
. | TRBJ2-7 | few | TRBV27 | CASSPSGHPTYEQYF | TGTGCCAGCAGTCCATCGGGACACCCCACCTACGAGCAGTACTTC
. | TRBJ1-1 | once | TRBV7-2 | CASQKGPRMNTEAFF | TGTGCCAGCCAGAAGGGACCGCGGATGAACACTGAAGCTTTCTTT
. | TRBJ2-5 | . | TRBV4-1 | CASSQLARSETQYF | TGCGCCAGCAGCCAGCTAGCAAGGTCCGAGACCCAGTACTTC
. | TRBJ1-4 | few | TRBV5-1 | CASSSLEANEKLFF | TGCGCCAGCAGCTCGCTAGAAGCTAATGAAAAACTGTTTTTT
TRBD1 | TRBJ2-1 | . | TRBV30 | CAWRRDRDYNEQFF | TGTGCCTGGAGGAGGGACAGGGACTACAATGAGCAGTTCTTC
. | TRBJ2-7 | . | TRBV10-3 | CAISRTASYEQYF | TGTGCCATCAGTCGGACAGCCTCCTACGAGCAGTACTTC
. | TRBJ2-5 | few | TRBV5-1 | CACSTRETQYF | TGCGCCTGCAGTACGCGGGAGACCCAGTACTTC
. | TRBJ1-4 | few | TRBV3-1 | CASSPGGRTEKLFF | TGTGCCAGCAGCCCGGGCGGCAGGACGGAAAAACTGTTTTTT
. | TRBJ1-1 | . | TRBV19 | CASRLDSMNTEAFF | TGTGCCAGTAGATTGGACAGCATGAACACTGAAGCTTTCTTT
TRBD1 | TRBJ2-7 | . | TRBV20-1 | CSARDQGAGGYEQYF | TGCAGTGCTAGAGATCAGGGGGCTGGGGGCTACGAGCAGTACTTC
. | TRBJ2-5 | few | TRBV20-1 | CSAASQGTAQETQYF | TGCAGTGCCGCGTCCCAAGGGACGGCCCAAGAGACCCAGTACTTC
TRBD1 | TRBJ2-4 | . | TRBV25-1 | CASRPTGRRNIQYF | TGTGCCAGCAGGCCGACAGGGCGGAGAAACATTCAGTACTTC
. | TRBJ2-5 | . | TRBV5-6 | CASSHWGRIQETQYF | TGTGCCAGCAGCCATTGGGGCAGGATCCAAGAGACCCAGTACTTC
. | TRBJ1-1 | few | TRBV29-1 | CSVVQGMMNTEAFF | TGCAGCGTTGTGCAGGGTATGATGAACACTGAAGCTTTCTTT
TRBD2 | TRBJ2-1 | once | TRBV12-3/TRBV12-4 | CASSLMTSGTYNEQFF | TGTGCCAGCAGTTTAATGACTAGCGGAACCTACAATGAGCAGTTCTTC
TRBD1 | TRBJ1-2 | . | TRBV7-2 | CASSLAPGQPNYGYTF | TGTGCCAGCAGCTTAGCGCCGGGACAGCCTAACTATGGCTACACCTTC
. | TRBJ1-5 | . | TRBV6-1 | CASSEAHSGGQPQHF | TGTGCCAGCAGTGAAGCACATTCCGGTGGTCAGCCCCAGCATTTT
. | TRBJ2-5 | . | TRBV7-7 | CASSLALSGHGETQYF | TGTGCTAGCAGCTTAGCGCTAAGCGGTCATGGAGAGACCCAGTACTTC
TRBD2 | TRBJ2-7 | . | TRBV2 | CASSEPLAGAYEQYF | TGTGCCAGCAGTGAACCACTAGCGGGAGCCTACGAGCAGTACTTC
TRBD2 | TRBJ2-2 | . | TRBV20-1 | CSARGLADQNTGELFF | TGCAGTGCTAGGGGTCTAGCGGACCAGAACACCGGGGAGCTGTTTTTT